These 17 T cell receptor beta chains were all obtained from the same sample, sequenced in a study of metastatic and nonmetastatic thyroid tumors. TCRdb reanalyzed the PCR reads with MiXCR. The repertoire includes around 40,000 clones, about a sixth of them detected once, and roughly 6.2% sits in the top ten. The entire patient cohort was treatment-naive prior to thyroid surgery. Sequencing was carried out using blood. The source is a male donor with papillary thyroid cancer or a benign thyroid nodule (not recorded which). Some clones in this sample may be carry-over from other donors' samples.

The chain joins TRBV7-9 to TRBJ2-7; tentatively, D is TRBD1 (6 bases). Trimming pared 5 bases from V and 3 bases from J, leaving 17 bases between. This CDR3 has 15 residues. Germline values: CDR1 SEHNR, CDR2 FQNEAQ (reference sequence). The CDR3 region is CASSPPPQDSYEQYF. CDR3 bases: TGTGCCAGCAGCCCCCCCCCCCAGGACAGCTACGAGCAGTACTTC.

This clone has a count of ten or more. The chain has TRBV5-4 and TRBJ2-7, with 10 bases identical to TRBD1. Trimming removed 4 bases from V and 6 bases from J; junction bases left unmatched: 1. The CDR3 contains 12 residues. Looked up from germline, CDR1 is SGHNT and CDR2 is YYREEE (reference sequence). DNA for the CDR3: TGTGCCAGCAGCCGGACAGGGGGCGAGCAGTACTTC. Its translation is CASSRTGGEQYF.

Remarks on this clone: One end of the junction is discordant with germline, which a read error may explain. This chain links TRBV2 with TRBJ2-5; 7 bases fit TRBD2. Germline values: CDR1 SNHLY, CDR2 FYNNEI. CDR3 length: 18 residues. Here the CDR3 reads CASSGAVGREMYQETKYF. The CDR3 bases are TGTGCCAGCAGTGGAGCGGTGGGGCGGGAGATGTACCAAGAGACCAAGTACTTC.

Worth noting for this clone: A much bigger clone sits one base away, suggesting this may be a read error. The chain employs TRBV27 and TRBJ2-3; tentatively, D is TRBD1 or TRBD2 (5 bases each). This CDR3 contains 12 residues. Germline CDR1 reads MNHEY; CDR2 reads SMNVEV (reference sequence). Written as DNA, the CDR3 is TGTGCCATCGGCCCCGGGGCGCATACGCAGTACTTT. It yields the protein CAIGPGAHTQYF.

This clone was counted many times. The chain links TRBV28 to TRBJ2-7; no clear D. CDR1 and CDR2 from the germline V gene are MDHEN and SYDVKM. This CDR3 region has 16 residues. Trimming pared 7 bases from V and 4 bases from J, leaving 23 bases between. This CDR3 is CASNAPGRAAPYEQYF. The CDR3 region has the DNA TGTGCCAGCAACGCCCCTGGTAGGGCCGCACCATACGAGCAGTACTTC.

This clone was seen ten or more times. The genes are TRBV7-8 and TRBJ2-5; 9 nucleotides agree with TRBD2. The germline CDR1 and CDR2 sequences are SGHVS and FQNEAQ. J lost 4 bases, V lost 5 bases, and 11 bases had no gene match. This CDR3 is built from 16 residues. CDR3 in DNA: TGTGCCAGCAGCACCTACCTCAGCGGGGGGTCAGAGACCCAGTACTTC. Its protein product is CASSTYLSGGSETQYF.

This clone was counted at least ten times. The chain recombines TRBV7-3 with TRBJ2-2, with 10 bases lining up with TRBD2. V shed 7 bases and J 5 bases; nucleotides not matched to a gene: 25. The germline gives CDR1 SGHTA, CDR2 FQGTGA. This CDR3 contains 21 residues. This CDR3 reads CASTRPAASGRPALVTGELFF. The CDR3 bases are TGTGCCAGCACACGTCCGGCGGCTAGCGGGAGACCCGCGTTGGTGACCGGGGAGCTGTTTTTT.

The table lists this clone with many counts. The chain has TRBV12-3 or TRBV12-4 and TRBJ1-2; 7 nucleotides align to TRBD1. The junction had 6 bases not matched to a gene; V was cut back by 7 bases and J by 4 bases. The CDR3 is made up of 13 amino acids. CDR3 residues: CASTPGGFYGYTF. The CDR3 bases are TGTGCCAGCACCCCAGGGGGTTTCTATGGCTACACCTTC.

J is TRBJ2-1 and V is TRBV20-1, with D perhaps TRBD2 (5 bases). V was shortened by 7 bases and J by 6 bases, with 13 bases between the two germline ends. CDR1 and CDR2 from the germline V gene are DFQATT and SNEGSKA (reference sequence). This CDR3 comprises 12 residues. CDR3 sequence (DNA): TGCAGTGTAAGGCTAGCCCCCAATGAGCAGTTCTTC. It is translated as CSVRLAPNEQFF.

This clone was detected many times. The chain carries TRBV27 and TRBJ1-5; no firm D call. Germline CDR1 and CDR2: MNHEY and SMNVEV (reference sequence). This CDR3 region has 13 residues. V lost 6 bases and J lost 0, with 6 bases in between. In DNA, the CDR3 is TGTGCCAGCAGACGGTATAGCAATCAGCCCCAGCATTTT. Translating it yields CASRRYSNQPQHF.

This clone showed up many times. The CDR3 reads CASSLSGGMDGQPQHF. The CDR3 DNA reads TGTGCCAGCAGCTTGAGCGGGGGGATGGATGGGCAGCCCCAGCATTTT. This chain joins TRBV5-6 and TRBJ1-5, with TRBD1 as a possible D gene (5 bases). The V end was cut by 1 base, the J end by 7 bases, with 18 bases between. The germline V gene has CDR1 SGHDT and CDR2 YYEEEE. The CDR3 has 16 amino acids.

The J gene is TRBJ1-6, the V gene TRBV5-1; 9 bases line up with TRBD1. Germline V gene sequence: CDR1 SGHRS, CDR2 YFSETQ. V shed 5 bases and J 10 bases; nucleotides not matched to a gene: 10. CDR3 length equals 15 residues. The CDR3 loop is CASRTADRGGSPLHF. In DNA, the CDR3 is TGCGCCAGCAGAACCGCGGACAGGGGAGGCTCACCCCTCCACTTT.

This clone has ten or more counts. The CDR3 DNA sequence: TGTGCCAGCAGCTTTACAGGGTCCCGGTATGAAAAACTGTTTTTT. Translation gives CASSFTGSRYEKLFF. J is TRBJ1-4 and V is TRBV7-2; D is possibly TRBD1 (6 bases). V was pared by 3 bases and J by 6 bases, with 14 bases between. CDR3 length: 15 amino acids. The V gene's germline CDR1 is SGHTA and CDR2 FQGNSA. The variable domain in full, completed from reference TRBV7-2 and TRBJ1-4, reads GAGVSQSPSNKVTEKGKDVELRCDPISGHTALYWYRQSLGQGLEFLIYFQGNSAPDKSGLPSDRFSAERTGGSVSTLTIQRTQQEDSAVYLCASSFTGSRYEKLFFGSGTQLSVL.

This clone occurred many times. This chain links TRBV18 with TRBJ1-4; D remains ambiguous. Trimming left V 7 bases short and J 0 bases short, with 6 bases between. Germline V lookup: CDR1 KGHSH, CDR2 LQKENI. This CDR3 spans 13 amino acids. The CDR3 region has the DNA TGTGCCAGCTGTTTTGCAACTAATGAAAAACTGTTTTTT. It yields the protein CASCFATNEKLFF.

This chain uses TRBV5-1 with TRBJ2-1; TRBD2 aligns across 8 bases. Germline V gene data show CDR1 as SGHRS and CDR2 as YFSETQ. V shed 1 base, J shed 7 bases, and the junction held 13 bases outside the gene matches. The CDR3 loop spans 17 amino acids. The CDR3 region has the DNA TGCGCCAGCAGCTTGTCCGGGAGGGTAGTGGGTACAAATGAGCAGTTCTTC. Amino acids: CASSLSGRVVGTNEQFF.

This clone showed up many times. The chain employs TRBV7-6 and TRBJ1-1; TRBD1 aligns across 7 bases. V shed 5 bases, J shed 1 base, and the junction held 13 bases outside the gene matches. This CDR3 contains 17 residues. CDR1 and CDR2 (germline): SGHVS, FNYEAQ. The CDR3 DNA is TGTGCCAGCAGCATAAAGCGGGGACAGAGGGAGAACACTGAAGCTTTCTTT. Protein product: CASSIKRGQRENTEAFF.

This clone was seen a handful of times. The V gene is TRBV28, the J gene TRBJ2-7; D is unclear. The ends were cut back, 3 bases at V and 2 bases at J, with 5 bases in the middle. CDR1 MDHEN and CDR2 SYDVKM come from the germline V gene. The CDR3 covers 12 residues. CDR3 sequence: CASSFGAYEQYF. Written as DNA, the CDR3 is TGTGCCAGCAGTTTTGGTGCCTACGAGCAGTACTTC.